The entry below describes one TCR beta chain. What it binds is unknown. The sample comes from a study of cytomegalovirus exposure and HLA in healthy donors. For the study at large: As an earlier analysis found, around 200 million T cells yielded about 120 million unique TCR beta sequences.

Trimming cost V 7 bases and J 5 bases, with 6 bases left between them. The CDR3 has 11 residues. Looked up from germline, CDR1 is MNHEY and CDR2 is SVGAGI. Study results and caveats: A link between a missense DCLRE1C variant and TCR beta V- and J-gene trimming emerged from a later analysis. The analysis excluded some indistinguishable V segments, including TRBV6-2 and TRBV6-3.

PCR involved 60 Vbeta and 13 Jbeta primers. Only in-frame clones appear in the TCRdb table, and some are missing; sequencing was by immunoSEQ multiplex PCR. The sample contains about 160,000 clones, 80% of which appear only once. V usage is TRBV6-5 and J usage is TRBJ2-1; D is unresolved. This sequence originates from a man younger than 40 in good health and CMV-seronegative. The source material was PBMCs. The CDR3 sequence: CASTRNNEQFF. As DNA, the CDR3 is TGTGCCAGCACTAGAAACAATGAGCAGTTCTTC.